Listed below are T cell receptor beta chains from one sample, sequenced in a study of cytomegalovirus exposure and HLA in healthy donors. TCRdb's copy holds only in-frame clones and misses some; the assay was immunoSEQ multiplex PCR. The sample lists tens of thousands of clones, over 85% occurring once. The sample taken for sequencing was PBMCs. The receptors here all came from a man in his late teens or twenties in good health and CMV-seropositive. CDR3s include the opening cysteine and the closing phenylalanine or tryptophan. The order of the fields is D gene, CDR3 length, clone size, J gene, V gene, CDR3 DNA, CDR3 protein. A D gene is named only where the DNA matches it firmly. Clone size is not always given. Where it is, it says once, few, many or a class for expanded clones.

D gene: TRBD2
CDR3 length: 17
clone size: .
J gene: TRBJ2-7
V gene: TRBV27
CDR3 DNA: TGTGCCAGCAGTTTATACAACCTAGCGGGGGGGGACTACGAGCAGTACTTC
CDR3 protein: CASSLYNLAGGDYEQYF

D gene: TRBD1
CDR3 length: 14
clone size: .
J gene: TRBJ2-7
V gene: TRBV9
CDR3 DNA: TGTGCCAGCAGCGGGGGACAGGGGGCTGGAGAGCAGTACTTC
CDR3 protein: CASSGGQGAGEQYF

D gene: TRBD1
CDR3 length: 16
clone size: once
J gene: TRBJ2-3
V gene: TRBV19
CDR3 DNA: TGTGCCAGTAGTGTACTCCCGGGACAGGGCACAGATACGCAGTATTTT
CDR3 protein: CASSVLPGQGTDTQYF

D gene: TRBD2
CDR3 length: 16
clone size: .
J gene: TRBJ2-1
V gene: TRBV27
CDR3 DNA: TGTGCCAGCAGTTTCGTACTAGCGGGAGGGTACAATGAGCAGTTCTTC
CDR3 protein: CASSFVLAGGYNEQFF

D gene: TRBD2
CDR3 length: 14
clone size: .
J gene: TRBJ2-5
V gene: TRBV28
CDR3 DNA: TGTGCCAGCAGTTTGAGTCTAGCGGGCCAGACCCAGTACTTC
CDR3 protein: CASSLSLAGQTQYF

D gene: TRBD1
CDR3 length: 16
clone size: .
J gene: TRBJ1-1
V gene: TRBV29-1
CDR3 DNA: TGCAGCGTCCGTAGGGACTTGACAGGGATGAACACTGAAGCTTTCTTT
CDR3 protein: CSVRRDLTGMNTEAFF

D gene: .
CDR3 length: 11
clone size: .
J gene: TRBJ1-1
V gene: TRBV28
CDR3 DNA: TGTGCCAGCACTGAGGGCAGAGAAGCTTTCTTT
CDR3 protein: CASTEGREAFF

D gene: .
CDR3 length: 17
clone size: once
J gene: TRBJ2-2
V gene: TRBV4-2
CDR3 DNA: TGTGCCAGCAGCCAAGAACTGGGCAGGATTGACACCGGGGAGCTGTTTTTT
CDR3 protein: CASSQELGRIDTGELFF

D gene: TRBD1
CDR3 length: 15
clone size: .
J gene: TRBJ1-5
V gene: TRBV10-3
CDR3 DNA: TGTGCCATCAGTTCCGGGACAGGGGGGAATCAGCCCCAGCATTTT
CDR3 protein: CAISSGTGGNQPQHF

D gene: .
CDR3 length: 16
clone size: .
J gene: TRBJ2-1
V gene: TRBV27
CDR3 DNA: TGTGCCAGCAGTGGGCTAGCCCTAAGCTCCTACAATGAGCAGTTCTTC
CDR3 protein: CASSGLALSSYNEQFF

D gene: .
CDR3 length: 12
clone size: .
J gene: TRBJ1-2
V gene: TRBV5-8
CDR3 DNA: TGTGCCAGCAGCGAGGTGCCGGGAGGCTACACCTTC
CDR3 protein: CASSEVPGGYTF

D gene: .
CDR3 length: 17
clone size: .
J gene: TRBJ2-1
V gene: TRBV6-4
CDR3 DNA: TGTGCCAGCATCCTCCCGTTAGGGGGTAGCTCCTACAATGAGCAGTTCTTC
CDR3 protein: CASILPLGGSSYNEQFF

D gene: .
CDR3 length: 12
clone size: .
J gene: TRBJ2-3
V gene: TRBV5-6
CDR3 DNA: TGTGCCAGCAAGCCGAGAGGAGATACGCAGTATTTT
CDR3 protein: CASKPRGDTQYF

D gene: .
CDR3 length: 14
clone size: .
J gene: TRBJ2-7
V gene: TRBV27
CDR3 DNA: TGTGCCAGCAGTTTCAAGGGGGAGCACTACGAGCAGTACTTC
CDR3 protein: CASSFKGEHYEQYF

D gene: TRBD1
CDR3 length: 14
clone size: .
J gene: TRBJ1-1
V gene: TRBV19
CDR3 DNA: TGTGCCAGTACCACAGGGGAGACGAACACTGAAGCTTTCTTT
CDR3 protein: CASTTGETNTEAFF

D gene: .
CDR3 length: 13
clone size: few
J gene: TRBJ2-7
V gene: TRBV7-3
CDR3 DNA: TGTGCCAGCAGCGATGGCGGGCGCTCCGAGCAGTACTTC
CDR3 protein: CASSDGGRSEQYF

D gene: TRBD2
CDR3 length: 19
clone size: .
J gene: TRBJ2-1
V gene: TRBV27
CDR3 DNA: TGTGCCAGCAAACCCGGGACTAGCGGGGTTACGGGCCTTTACAATGAGCAGTTCTTC
CDR3 protein: CASKPGTSGVTGLYNEQFF

D gene: TRBD2
CDR3 length: 14
clone size: .
J gene: TRBJ2-7
V gene: TRBV29-1
CDR3 DNA: TGCAGCGTTGCCAGCGGCGGGAGAATCTACGAGCAGTACTTC
CDR3 protein: CSVASGGRIYEQYF

D gene: .
CDR3 length: 13
clone size: .
J gene: TRBJ2-7
V gene: TRBV28
CDR3 DNA: TGTGCCAGCAGTTTCTGGCAGGGCGCCGAGCAGTACTTC
CDR3 protein: CASSFWQGAEQYF

D gene: TRBD1
CDR3 length: 15
clone size: .
J gene: TRBJ2-5
V gene: TRBV5-4
CDR3 DNA: TGTGCCAGCAGCTCGTCACAGGGGTACCAAGAGACCCAGTACTTC
CDR3 protein: CASSSSQGYQETQYF

D gene: .
CDR3 length: 15
clone size: .
J gene: TRBJ2-7
V gene: TRBV18
CDR3 DNA: TGTGCCAGCTCACTTAAACAGGGGGGGATCTACGAGCAGTACTTC
CDR3 protein: CASSLKQGGIYEQYF

D gene: TRBD2
CDR3 length: 14
clone size: .
J gene: TRBJ2-3
V gene: TRBV19
CDR3 DNA: TGTGCCAGTAGTATGTTAGCGGGGTCAGATACGCAGTATTTT
CDR3 protein: CASSMLAGSDTQYF

D gene: TRBD2
CDR3 length: 15
clone size: .
J gene: TRBJ2-7
V gene: TRBV7-2
CDR3 DNA: TGTGCCAGCAGCACCCGACTAGCGGGAGGGGACGAGCAGTACTTC
CDR3 protein: CASSTRLAGGDEQYF

D gene: .
CDR3 length: 15
clone size: .
J gene: TRBJ2-1
V gene: TRBV6-1
CDR3 DNA: TGTGCCAGCAGTGAAAGAGGTTACTCCTACAATGAGCAGTTCTTC
CDR3 protein: CASSERGYSYNEQFF

D gene: .
CDR3 length: 12
clone size: .
J gene: TRBJ2-7
V gene: TRBV4-1
CDR3 DNA: TGCGCCAGCAGCCAAGTGCTGGGGAGGCAGTACTTC
CDR3 protein: CASSQVLGRQYF

D gene: .
CDR3 length: 13
clone size: .
J gene: TRBJ2-5
V gene: TRBV6-1
CDR3 DNA: TGTGCCGGCTCGGCAGCGGCGGAAGAGACCCAGTACTTC
CDR3 protein: CAGSAAAEETQYF

D gene: TRBD1
CDR3 length: 15
clone size: .
J gene: TRBJ1-1
V gene: TRBV28
CDR3 DNA: TGTGCCAGCAGTTTAAACAGGGGGCAGGACACTGAAGCTTTCTTT
CDR3 protein: CASSLNRGQDTEAFF

D gene: .
CDR3 length: 15
clone size: .
J gene: TRBJ2-7
V gene: TRBV5-5
CDR3 DNA: TGTGCCAGCAGTCCGGATGCGGGACGGACCTACGAGCAGTACTTC
CDR3 protein: CASSPDAGRTYEQYF

D gene: TRBD2
CDR3 length: 16
clone size: .
J gene: TRBJ2-1
V gene: TRBV11-2
CDR3 DNA: TGTGCCAGCAGCTTAGAGGGACTAGCGGTTAACAATGAGCAGTTCTTC
CDR3 protein: CASSLEGLAVNNEQFF

D gene: TRBD2
CDR3 length: 13
clone size: .
J gene: TRBJ2-1
V gene: TRBV11-2
CDR3 DNA: TGTGCCACCTCACTAGCGGGAGTCGATGAGCAGTTCTTC
CDR3 protein: CATSLAGVDEQFF

D gene: TRBD2
CDR3 length: 16
clone size: once
J gene: TRBJ2-1
V gene: TRBV9
CDR3 DNA: TGTGCCAGCAGCGTGGGACTAGCGGGAGGTTCTAATGAGCAGTTCTTC
CDR3 protein: CASSVGLAGGSNEQFF

D gene: TRBD1
CDR3 length: 14
clone size: .
J gene: TRBJ1-1
V gene: TRBV19
CDR3 DNA: TGTGCCAGTAGCGACAGGGTCATGAACACTGAAGCTTTCTTT
CDR3 protein: CASSDRVMNTEAFF

D gene: TRBD1
CDR3 length: 17
clone size: .
J gene: TRBJ2-7
V gene: TRBV7-9
CDR3 DNA: TGTGCCAGCAGCTCCGGGACAGGACGTCTCCAGGGTCACGAGCAGTACTTC
CDR3 protein: CASSSGTGRLQGHEQYF

D gene: TRBD2
CDR3 length: 17
clone size: .
J gene: TRBJ2-5
V gene: TRBV14
CDR3 DNA: TGTGCCAGCAGCCAAGGACTAGCGGGATGGAGCACGGAGACCCAGTACTTC
CDR3 protein: CASSQGLAGWSTETQYF

D gene: TRBD1
CDR3 length: 17
clone size: .
J gene: TRBJ2-4
V gene: TRBV10-2
CDR3 DNA: TGCGCCAGCAGCGGGACAGGGTTGGGTCTAGCCAAAAACATTCAGTACTTC
CDR3 protein: CASSGTGLGLAKNIQYF

D gene: .
CDR3 length: 15
clone size: .
J gene: TRBJ1-2
V gene: TRBV18
CDR3 DNA: TGTGCCAGCTCACCACCATCACAGACGCCCTATGGCTACACCTTC
CDR3 protein: CASSPPSQTPYGYTF

D gene: TRBD2
CDR3 length: 16
clone size: .
J gene: TRBJ2-7
V gene: TRBV5-1
CDR3 DNA: TGCGCCAGCAGCCCCGGGACTAGCGCGACCTCCTACGAGCAGTACTTC
CDR3 protein: CASSPGTSATSYEQYF

D gene: .
CDR3 length: 16
clone size: .
J gene: TRBJ2-1
V gene: TRBV15
CDR3 DNA: TGTGCCACCAGCAGGCCGGGGGCGGGAGTTTACAATGAGCAGTTCTTC
CDR3 protein: CATSRPGAGVYNEQFF

D gene: TRBD1
CDR3 length: 14
clone size: .
J gene: TRBJ2-3
V gene: TRBV4-1
CDR3 DNA: TGCGCCAGCAGCCCGACAGGGAGCACAGATACGCAGTATTTT
CDR3 protein: CASSPTGSTDTQYF

D gene: .
CDR3 length: 13
clone size: .
J gene: TRBJ2-7
V gene: TRBV11-3
CDR3 DNA: TGTGCCAGCAGCTTAAGAGGCAAGACGGAGCAGTACTTC
CDR3 protein: CASSLRGKTEQYF

D gene: TRBD1
CDR3 length: 16
clone size: .
J gene: TRBJ1-1
V gene: TRBV7-8
CDR3 DNA: TGTGCCAGCAGCTTAGAGGGGGCAGGGACCGGCACTGAAGCTTTCTTT
CDR3 protein: CASSLEGAGTGTEAFF

D gene: TRBD2
CDR3 length: 15
clone size: .
J gene: TRBJ2-2
V gene: TRBV27
CDR3 DNA: TGTGCCAGCAGTTTCCTTAGCGGGATGGCCGGGGAGCTGTTTTTT
CDR3 protein: CASSFLSGMAGELFF

D gene: TRBD2
CDR3 length: 16
clone size: .
J gene: TRBJ2-5
V gene: TRBV7-9
CDR3 DNA: TGTGCCAGCAGCCGCATTTTAGGACTAGCGGAAGAGACCCAGTACTTC
CDR3 protein: CASSRILGLAEETQYF